The 4 T cell receptor beta chains in this list originate from one sample, sequenced in a study of T cells in Graves' hyperthyroidism and ophthalmopathy. Regions amplified from RNA transcripts were the TCR beta CDR3 regions. HTBI primers were used for first-round RT-PCR of the TCR CDR3. MiXCR, run by TCRdb on the multiplex PCR reads, gives a single entry per CDR3 protein. The sample has approximately 690,000 distinct CDR3 sequences, around 20% seen once. The sequenced sample was blood. The receptors derive from a man aged 30-40 years with Graves' ophthalmopathy.

The chain recombines TRBV29-1 with TRBJ2-1, with D perhaps TRBD1 or TRBD2 (5 bases each). The germline CDR1 and CDR2 sequences are SQVTM and ANQGSEA. This CDR3 region has 15 residues. The V and J ends lost 7 bases and 4 bases respectively, with 20 bases between them. In DNA, the CDR3 is TGCAGCGCGGGACCCCCAGAGGCAGTTTACAATGAGCAGTTCTTC. Protein sequence: CSAGPPEAVYNEQFF.

Only a few counts were recorded for this clonotype. The rearrangement joins TRBV25-1 to TRBJ2-1; the match to TRBD2 covers 7 bases. CDR1 MGHDK and CDR2 SYGVNS come from the germline V gene. This CDR3 has 16 amino acids. The V gene end was trimmed by 2 bases and the J gene end by 8 bases; junction bases not matched to a gene: 12. The CDR3 region is CASSEMGGLVGDEQFF. The CDR3 region has the DNA TGTGCCAGCAGTGAAATGGGAGGACTAGTTGGCGATGAGCAGTTCTTC. The whole variable domain, remainder taken from reference TRBV25-1 and TRBJ2-1, is EADIYQTPRYLVIGTGKKITLECSQTMGHDKMYWYQQDPGMELHLIHYSYGVNSTEKGDLSSESTVSRIRTEHFPLTLESARPSHTSQYLCASSEMGGLVGDEQFFGPGTRLTVL.

This clonotype was seen a few times. The rearrangement joins TRBV28 to TRBJ2-7; D call uncertain. The CDR3 spans 13 residues. Trimming took off 5 bases at V and 3 bases at J, with 11 bases between the two ends. CDR1 is MDHEN and CDR2 is SYDVKM in the germline V gene. This CDR3 reads CASSRWGNYEQYF. CDR3 in DNA: TGTGCCAGCAGTCGTTGGGGTAACTACGAGCAGTACTTC.

CDR3 region: CASRATGGWAGELFF. The CDR3 DNA reads as TGTGCCAGCAGGGCCACAGGGGGTTGGGCCGGGGAGCTGTTTTTT. This sequence joins TRBV28 and TRBJ2-2; 8 bases map to TRBD1. The CDR3 spans 15 residues. The germline V gene has CDR1 MDHEN and CDR2 SYDVKM. Trimming cost V 6 bases and J 6 bases; bases outside gene matches: 9. Using reference TRBV28 and TRBJ2-2 for the parts outside the CDR3, the full variable domain is DVKVTQSSRYLVKRTGEKVFLECVQDMDHENMFWYRQDPGLGLRLIYFSYDVKMKEKGDIPEGYSVSREKKERFSLILESASTNQTSMYLCASRATGGWAGELFFGEGSRLTVL.